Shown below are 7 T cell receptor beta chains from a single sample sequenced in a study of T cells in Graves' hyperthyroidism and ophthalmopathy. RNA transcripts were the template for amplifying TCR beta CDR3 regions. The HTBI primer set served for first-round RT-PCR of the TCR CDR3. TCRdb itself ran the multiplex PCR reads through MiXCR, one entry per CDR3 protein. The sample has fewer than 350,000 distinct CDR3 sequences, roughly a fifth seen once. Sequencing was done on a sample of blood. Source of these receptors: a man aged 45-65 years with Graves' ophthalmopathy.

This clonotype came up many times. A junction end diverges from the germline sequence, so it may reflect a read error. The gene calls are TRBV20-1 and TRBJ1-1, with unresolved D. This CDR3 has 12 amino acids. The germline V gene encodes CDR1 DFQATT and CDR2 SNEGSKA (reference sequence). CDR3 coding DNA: TGCAGTGCTAGGGCACTGAAGACTGAAGCTTTCTTT. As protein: CSARALKTEAFF.

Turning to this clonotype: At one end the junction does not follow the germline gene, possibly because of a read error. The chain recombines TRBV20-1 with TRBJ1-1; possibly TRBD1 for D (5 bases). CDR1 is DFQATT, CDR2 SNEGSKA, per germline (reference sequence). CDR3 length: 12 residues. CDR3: CSAPLGVPEVFF. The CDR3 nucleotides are TGCAGTGCTCCACTGGGGGTCCCTGAAGTTTTCTTT.

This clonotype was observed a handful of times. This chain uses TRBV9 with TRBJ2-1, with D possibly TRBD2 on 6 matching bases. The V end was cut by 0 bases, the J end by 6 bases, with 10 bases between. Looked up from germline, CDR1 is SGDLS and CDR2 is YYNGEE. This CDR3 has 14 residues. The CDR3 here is CASSVDGSVNEQFF. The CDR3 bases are TGTGCCAGCAGCGTAGACGGGAGCGTCAATGAGCAGTTCTTC.

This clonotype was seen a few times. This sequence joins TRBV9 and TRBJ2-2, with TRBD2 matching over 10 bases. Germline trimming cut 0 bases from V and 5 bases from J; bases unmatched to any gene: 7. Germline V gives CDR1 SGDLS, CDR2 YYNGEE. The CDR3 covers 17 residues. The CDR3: CASSVAAGGPGTGELFF. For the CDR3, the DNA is TGTGCCAGCAGCGTAGCAGCGGGAGGGCCGGGGACCGGGGAGCTGTTTTTT.

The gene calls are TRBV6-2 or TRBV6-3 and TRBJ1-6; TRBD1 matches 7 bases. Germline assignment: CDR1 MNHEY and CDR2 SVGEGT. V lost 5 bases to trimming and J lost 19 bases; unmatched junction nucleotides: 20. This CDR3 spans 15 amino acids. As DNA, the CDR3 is TGTGCCAGCAGTGTCGCCGGGACAGAGTCTTATTTTAATCACTTT. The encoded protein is CASSVAGTESYFNHF.

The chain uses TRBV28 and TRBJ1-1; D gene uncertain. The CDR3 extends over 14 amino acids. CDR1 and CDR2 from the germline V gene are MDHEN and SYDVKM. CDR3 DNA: TGTGTCGGCAGTTTGATTACAACGAACACTGAAGCTTTCTTT. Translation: CVGSLITTNTEAFF.

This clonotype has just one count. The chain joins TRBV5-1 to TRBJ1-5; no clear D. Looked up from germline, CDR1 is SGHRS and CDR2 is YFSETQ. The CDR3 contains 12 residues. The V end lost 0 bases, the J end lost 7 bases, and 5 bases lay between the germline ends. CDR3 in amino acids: CASSLDGQPQHF. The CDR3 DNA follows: TGCGCCAGCAGCTTGGATGGCCAGCCCCAGCATTTT.